The source of this T cell receptor beta chain is a study of response to subunit inactivated influenza vaccine. This CDR3 comprises 12 residues. V lost 0 bases to trimming and J lost 1 base, with 4 bases between them. CDR1 is DFQATT and CDR2 is SNEGSKA in the germline V gene (reference sequence). Study-level results: Authors suggested seasonal influenza vaccinations each recruit few new T cells.

This clonotype was detected ten times or more. Its antigen is not identified. Each CDR3 protein gets one entry after TCRdb re-called the RT-PCR reads with MiXCR. The top ten hold around 9.9% of the sample, which has hundreds of thousands of distinct CDR3 sequences, approximately 17% seen once. The clonotype was recovered from a man between 45 and 60 years old who received an inactivated influenza vaccine. The sequencing here drew on PBMCs from blood, taken 4 to 6 days after vaccination. The rearrangement joins TRBV20-1 to TRBJ2-7; no reliable D call. The DNA for the CDR3 is TGCAGTGCTAGAGATCTTTCCTACGAGCAGTACTTC. It translates to CSARDLSYEQYF.